This is a list of T cell receptor beta chains from one sample in a study of T cells after yellow fever vaccination. TCRdb re-called the 5' RACE reads with MiXCR, one entry per CDR3 protein. The table has over 45,000 distinct CDR3 sequences, 5% to 6.5% seen once. Sequences were derived from PBMCs, either bulk or a sorted T-cell subset (CD4+, CD8+, memory, or dextramer-sorted; not recorded which), sampled on the day of the yellow fever booster vaccination. These receptor sequences come from a man younger than 35 who received the YFV17D yellow fever vaccine. CDR3s include the opening cysteine and the closing phenylalanine or tryptophan. Fields, in order: CDR3 protein, CDR3 DNA, clone size, J gene, V gene, D gene. The D gene is left open where the match is weak. Expanded clones are given a class, and other clones once, few, many or no size at all.

CASSLGESPRNEQFF	TGCGCCAGCAGCTTGGGTGAGTCCCCTCGGAATGAGCAGTTCTTC	few	TRBJ2-1	TRBV5-1	.
CASSPPSSGGTDTQYF	TGTGCCAGCTCACCACCCTCTAGCGGGGGCACAGATACGCAGTATTTT	few	TRBJ2-3	TRBV18	TRBD2
CASSRSGGTDTQYF	TGTGCCAGCAGCCGTAGCGGGGGCACAGATACGCAGTATTTT	few	TRBJ2-3	TRBV7-6	TRBD2
CSVETDRANVLTF	TGCAGCGTTGAAACAGACAGGGCAAACGTCCTGACTTTC	.	TRBJ2-6	TRBV29-1	TRBD1
CASSQDDVSGGGYF	TGCGCCAGCAGCCAAGACGACGTTAGCGGGGGAGGGTACTTC	many	TRBJ2-4	TRBV4-1	TRBD2
CASRQSGNTIYF	TGTGCCAGCAGGCAGTCTGGAAACACCATATATTTT	many	TRBJ1-3	TRBV12-3/TRBV12-4	.
CSVEGPDGVSSYNEQFF	TGCAGCGTTGAAGGCCCCGACGGGGTGAGCTCCTACAATGAGCAGTTCTTC	many	TRBJ2-1	TRBV29-1	.
CASSREAEKLFF	TGTGCCAGCAGCAGGGAAGCTGAAAAACTGTTTTTT	.	TRBJ1-4	TRBV12-3/TRBV12-4	.
CASSPGARLDRGSSGANVLTF	TGCGCCAGCAGCCCAGGAGCGCGCTTGGACAGGGGCAGCTCTGGGGCCAACGTCCTGACTTTC	.	TRBJ2-6	TRBV4-3	TRBD1
CASTPPGLDSQETQYF	TGTGCCAGCACCCCCCCGGGGCTGGACAGCCAAGAGACCCAGTACTTC	few	TRBJ2-5	TRBV12-3/TRBV12-4	.
CASSYYGTGNEQYF	TGTGCCAGCAGTTACTACGGGACAGGTAACGAGCAGTACTTC	many	TRBJ2-7	TRBV6-5	TRBD1
CASSLEVIGNTGELFF	TGCGCCAGCAGCTTGGAGGTCATCGGGAACACCGGGGAGCTGTTTTTT	many	TRBJ2-2	TRBV5-1	.
CASSVSLGTVSYEQYF	TGTGCCAGCAGTGTGTCCCTCGGGACAGTCTCCTACGAGCAGTACTTC	.	TRBJ2-7	TRBV6-5	TRBD1
CASSLLAGYNEQFF	TGCGCCAGCAGCCTGTTAGCGGGGTACAATGAGCAGTTCTTC	.	TRBJ2-1	TRBV4-1	TRBD2
CASSQGGQGYNEQFF	TGCGCCAGCAGCCAAGGGGGGCAGGGTTACAATGAGCAGTTCTTC	many	TRBJ2-1	TRBV4-3	.
CASSRGLAGGADTQYF	TGCGCCAGCAGCAGGGGACTAGCGGGGGGTGCAGATACGCAGTATTTT	.	TRBJ2-3	TRBV5-1	TRBD2
CATTGDGNTIYF	TGTGCCACCACAGGGGATGGAAACACCATATATTTT	many	TRBJ1-3	TRBV12-3/TRBV12-4	TRBD1
CASSLRRRDEQFF	TGTGCCAGCAGCTTAAGAAGGCGGGACGAGCAGTTCTTC	.	TRBJ2-1	TRBV7-2	.
CASSSIRGSGETQYF	TGTGCCAGCAGCTCGATCAGAGGCTCGGGAGAGACCCAGTACTTC	few	TRBJ2-5	TRBV7-2	.
CATSRGENTEAFF	TGTGCCACCAGCAGAGGAGAAAACACTGAAGCTTTCTTT	few	TRBJ1-1	TRBV15	.
CASSQDRTGNEKLFF	TGCGCCAGCAGCCAAGATAGGACAGGGAACGAAAAACTGTTTTTT	.	TRBJ1-4	TRBV4-1	TRBD1
CASSLGLAVQNGELFF	TGCGCCAGCAGCTTGGGTCTAGCGGTGCAGAACGGGGAGCTGTTTTTT	many	TRBJ2-2	TRBV5-1	TRBD2
CASSYSGTSGDSDTQYF	TGTGCCAGCAGTTACTCCGGGACTAGCGGGGATTCAGATACGCAGTATTTT	.	TRBJ2-3	TRBV6-6	TRBD2
CASSRLGIQYF	TGTGCCAGCAGCCGCTTGGGCATTCAGTACTTC	many	TRBJ2-4	TRBV6-2/TRBV6-3	.
CASSYGQGELGYGYTF	TGTGCCAGCAGTTACGGACAGGGGGAGTTAGGCTATGGCTACACCTTC	many	TRBJ1-2	TRBV6-5	TRBD1
CSVEARGQTQYF	TGCAGCGTTGAAGCGAGGGGGCAAACGCAGTATTTT	.	TRBJ2-3	TRBV29-1	TRBD1
CASQGQGAQTQYF	TGTGCCAGCCAGGGACAGGGGGCCCAGACCCAGTACTTC	many	TRBJ2-5	TRBV5-6	TRBD1
CASTPGWAGANVLTF	TGTGCCAGCACCCCAGGGTGGGCTGGGGCCAACGTCCTGACTTTC	.	TRBJ2-6	TRBV27	.
CASSPISPLHF	TGTGCCAGCAGTCCTATTTCACCCCTCCACTTT	many	TRBJ1-6	TRBV7-9	.
CASSLPLKTGATDTQYF	TGTGCCAGCAGCTTGCCCCTAAAGACAGGGGCCACAGATACGCAGTATTTT	.	TRBJ2-3	TRBV7-8	TRBD1
CASSQGAFVNEQFF	TGCGCCAGCAGCCAAGGGGCTTTTGTGAATGAGCAGTTCTTC	many	TRBJ2-1	TRBV4-1	.
CASKPGNTEAFF	TGTGCCAGCAAGCCGGGGAACACTGAAGCTTTCTTT	few	TRBJ1-1	TRBV6-2/TRBV6-3	.
CASVSTSGYEQYF	TGTGCTAGTGTTTCGACTAGCGGCTACGAGCAGTACTTC	many	TRBJ2-7	TRBV12-5	TRBD2
CASTFRGGAYNEQFF	TGTGCCAGCACTTTCAGGGGGGGGGCTTACAATGAGCAGTTCTTC	many	TRBJ2-1	TRBV6-5	.
CASSQEWTGSFNEQFF	TGTGCCAGCAGCCAAGAATGGACAGGTTCGTTCAATGAGCAGTTCTTC	few	TRBJ2-1	TRBV4-2	TRBD1
CASSLGRGGQETQYF	TGTGCCAGCAGCTTAGGCCGGGGCGGCCAAGAGACCCAGTACTTC	few	TRBJ2-5	TRBV7-8	.
CASSQDTGGAYGYTF	TGCGCCAGCAGCCAAGATACAGGGGGCGCCTATGGCTACACCTTC	.	TRBJ1-2	TRBV4-3	TRBD1
CNPAGERADTQYF	TGCAATCCAGCGGGTGAGCGAGCGGATACGCAGTATTTT	many	TRBJ2-3	TRBV29-1	.
CASRLTAGRDYGYTF	TGTGCCAGCAGATTGACTGCGGGGAGGGACTATGGCTACACCTTC	.	TRBJ1-2	TRBV2	.
CASSPQAPTDTQYF	TGTGCCAGCTCACCTCAGGCACCTACAGATACGCAGTATTTT	few	TRBJ2-3	TRBV18	.
CASSLVQEQYF	TGTGCCAGCAGCTTAGTGCAAGAGCAGTACTTC	many	TRBJ2-7	TRBV7-9	.
CSAKKAQTPGELFF	TGCAGTGCTAAAAAGGCCCAAACCCCCGGGGAGCTGTTTTTT	many	TRBJ2-2	TRBV20-1	.
CASSYYSPGTSGNTIYF	TGTGCCAGCAGCTATTACTCCCCCGGGACATCTGGAAACACCATATATTTT	few	TRBJ1-3	TRBV7-2	.